What follows are 17 T cell receptor beta chains derived from one specimen sequenced in a study of T cell responses to AZD1222 COVID-19 vaccine. Libraries were prepared by immunoSEQ multiplex PCR; TCRdb keeps only in-frame clonotypes and omits some of them. The data show 110,000 to 150,000 clones, about 90% seen once. The sample here was peripheral blood, taken on day 0 of AZD1222 vaccination. The receptors stem from an adult in good health.

V usage is TRBV3-1 (or the pseudogene TRBV3-2) and J usage is TRBJ1-2; tentatively, D is TRBD1 (6 bases). Trimming cost V 4 bases and J 1 base, with 13 bases left between them. The germline V gene has CDR1 LGHDT and CDR2 YNNKEL (reference sequence). The CDR3 contains 15 residues. The CDR3: CASSPGQIFNYGYTF. The CDR3, as DNA: TGTGCCAGCAGCCCCGGACAGATTTTTAACTATGGCTACACCTTC.

This chain uses TRBV5-1 with TRBJ2-3, with D maybe TRBD2 (5 bases). This CDR3 is built from 15 residues. Trimming shortened V by 0 bases and J by 3 bases, and 11 bases separated the two germline ends. The germline gives CDR1 SGHRS, CDR2 YFSETQ. CDR3 nucleotide sequence: TGCGCCAGCAGCTTGGAGAGTCCGGGGACAGATACGCAGTATTTT. It yields the protein CASSLESPGTDTQYF.

The chain is built from TRBV18 and TRBJ2-3; 8 bases fit TRBD1. This CDR3 spans 17 amino acids. V lost 3 bases to trimming and J lost 0 bases; unmatched junction nucleotides: 8. Germline CDR1 reads KGHSH; CDR2 reads LQKENI. DNA of the CDR3: TGTGCCAGCTCACCCGGGGACAGGACCCTTAGCACAGATACGCAGTATTTT. It yields the protein CASSPGDRTLSTDTQYF.

This chain links TRBV5-1 with TRBJ2-7; the match to TRBD2 covers 12 bases. Germline V CDR1 and CDR2: SGHRS, YFSETQ. The CDR3 runs to 15 residues. Trimming at V came to 0 bases and at J to 4 bases, leaving 2 bases not matched to a gene. CDR3 sequence (DNA): TGCGCCAGCAGCTTGGTACTAGCGGGAGGATACGAGCAGTACTTC. This encodes CASSLVLAGGYEQYF.

This clone was seen a single time. V gene TRBV29-1 combines with J gene TRBJ2-7; TRBD1 or TRBD2 may be the D gene (5 bases each). Trimming cost V 7 bases and J 3 bases, with 16 bases left between them. This CDR3 has 13 residues. Per germline, CDR1 SQVTM and CDR2 ANQGSEA. CDR3: CSALEGIGYEQYF. The CDR3 bases are TGCAGCGCCCTAGAGGGGATAGGCTACGAGCAGTACTTC.

The chain uses TRBV30 and TRBJ2-5; TRBD2 aligns across 9 bases. The CDR3 covers 13 residues. Germline V gives CDR1 GTSNPN, CDR2 SVGIG (reference sequence). J lost 3 bases, V lost 1 base, and 0 bases had no gene match. CDR3 protein: CAWSASGKETQYF. The CDR3 nucleotides read TGTGCCTGGAGTGCTAGCGGGAAAGAGACCCAGTACTTC.

Here the CDR3 reads CASSVKYEQYF. The CDR3 bases are TGTGCCAGCAGCGTAAAATACGAGCAGTACTTC. The chain links TRBV5-8 to TRBJ2-7; D not resolved. Trimming left V 4 bases short and J 4 bases short, with 6 bases between. The CDR3 runs 11 residues. Germline assignment: CDR1 SGHTS and CDR2 YDEGEE.

This clone was seen more than once but under ten times. The V and J genes are TRBV11-2 and TRBJ2-1; 10 bases match TRBD1. Germline CDR1 is SGHAT and CDR2 is FQNNGV. The CDR3 consists of 17 residues. V lost 5 bases, J lost 3 bases, and 10 bases stayed unmatched. The CDR3 sequence: CASSPPGTGAIYNEQFF. The CDR3 DNA sequence: TGTGCCAGCAGCCCTCCCGGGACAGGGGCCATCTACAATGAGCAGTTCTTC.

The chain couples TRBV5-1 to TRBJ2-2; weak D call: TRBD2 (5 bases). Trimming pared 3 bases from V and 8 bases from J, leaving 11 bases between. Germline values: CDR1 SGHRS, CDR2 YFSETQ. The CDR3 sequence is 13 residues long. CDR3 amino acids: CASSWPGKGELFF. The CDR3 DNA sequence: TGCGCCAGCAGCTGGCCCGGGAAAGGGGAGCTGTTTTTT.

The chain has TRBV28 and TRBJ1-6, with no clear D. V gave up 6 bases and J gave up 9 bases, with 12 bases separating them. The length of the CDR3 is 13 residues. Germline lookup yields CDR1 MDHEN and CDR2 SYDVKM. Here the CDR3 DNA reads TGTGCCAGCAGCAGCCCGGTTAGTTCACCCCTCCACTTT. Translation: CASSSPVSSPLHF.

In DNA, the CDR3 is TGTGCCAGCAGTGAGTTCGCAGGGGTAGTAAGTGGCTACACCTTC. Protein product: CASSEFAGVVSGYTF. The chain employs TRBV25-1 and TRBJ1-2; tentative D call: TRBD1 (6 bases). The CDR3 contains 15 residues. Germline CDR1 is MGHDK and CDR2 is SYGVNS. The germline V and J ends were trimmed by 3 bases and 7 bases, with 18 bases remaining between them.

The table lists this clone with a few counts. The V gene is TRBV12-5, the J gene TRBJ2-3, with D perhaps TRBD2 (6 bases). Germline V CDR1 and CDR2: LGHNT, FRNRAP. CDR3 length equals 14 residues. The germline V and J ends were trimmed by 4 bases and 5 bases, with 13 bases remaining between them. The CDR3 DNA sequence: TGTGCTAGTGGTTGGAGCGGGTCGGGAGATACGCAGTATTTT. Its translation: CASGWSGSGDTQYF.

V usage is TRBV4-1 and J usage is TRBJ1-1, with 11 bases that match TRBD1. J gave up 1 base and V 1 base, and 5 bases lay outside the gene matches. This CDR3 contains 17 residues. CDR1 and CDR2 from the germline V gene are MGHRA and YSYEKL. The chain's CDR3 is CASSQATDRGPNTEAFF. The CDR3 DNA reads TGCGCCAGCAGCCAAGCTACGGACAGGGGGCCGAACACTGAAGCTTTCTTT.

The V call is TRBV19, the J call TRBJ1-2; no reliable D call. The CDR3 is 15 residues long. V gave up 1 base and J gave up 2 bases, with 11 bases separating them. Germline V gives CDR1 LNHDA, CDR2 SQIVND (reference sequence). As DNA, the CDR3 is TGTGCCAGTAGTATAGGGAGAGATCCGAACTATGGCTACACCTTC. Its protein product is CASSIGRDPNYGYTF.

The rearrangement links TRBV18 to TRBJ1-1, with 9 bases that match TRBD1. CDR3 length: 13 residues. J lost 4 bases, V lost 6 bases, and 3 bases had no gene match. The germline gives CDR1 KGHSH, CDR2 LQKENI. The CDR3 protein is CASSGQGGTEAFF. DNA for the CDR3: TGTGCCAGCTCGGGACAGGGTGGCACTGAAGCTTTCTTT.

The V and J genes are TRBV19 and TRBJ1-4, with D perhaps TRBD1 (5 bases). Germline-derived CDR1 and CDR2 are LNHDA and SQIVND (reference sequence). The V end was cut by 10 bases, the J end by 8 bases, with 23 bases between. The CDR3 consists of 15 residues. The CDR3 protein is CATTAGDRDSEKLFF. In DNA, the CDR3 is TGTGCCACAACCGCCGGGGACCGGGACTCCGAAAAACTGTTTTTT.

This chain connects TRBV19 to TRBJ2-3; D call uncertain. The CDR3 covers 15 residues. Germline V gene sequence: CDR1 LNHDA, CDR2 SQIVND (reference sequence). V shed 7 bases and J shed 1 base, with 15 bases lying between them. Written as DNA, the CDR3 is TGTGCCAGTAAAGGGCCTCTCCCACGCACAGATACGCAGTATTTT. This codes for CASKGPLPRTDTQYF.